These 10 T cell receptor beta chains originate from one sample sequenced in a study of blood T cell repertoires in COVID-19. Assay used: immunoSEQ multiplex PCR; TCRdb lists only in-frame clones, some missing. The sample contains 60,000 to 70,000 clones, over 80% of which appear only once. The sample was peripheral blood. The receptors stem from a human donor in a cohort sampled during active COVID-19.

This clone came up once. The genes are TRBV6-5 and TRBJ1-2, with 10 nucleotides matching TRBD1. The CDR3 has 15 residues. With 9 bases clipped from V and 2 bases from J, the junction kept 9 bases outside the gene matches. Germline CDR1 MNHEY, CDR2 SVGAGI. The DNA for the CDR3 is TGTGCCAGTGTCAAGCCGGGACAGGGGAACTATGGCTACACCTTC. It codes for CASVKPGQGNYGYTF.

V is TRBV3-1 (or the pseudogene TRBV3-2) and J is TRBJ1-6; 7 nucleotides match TRBD1. V trimming: 4 bases; J trimming: 4 bases; junction bases outside the gene matches: 4. CDR3 length: 15 residues. CDR1 is LGHDT, CDR2 YNNKEL, per germline (reference sequence). The CDR3 nucleotides are TGTGCCAGCAGCCGTGAGGGACAGTATAATTCACCCCTCCACTTT. Translation: CASSREGQYNSPLHF.

The rearrangement joins TRBV11-3 to TRBJ2-2; a possible D gene is TRBD1 (5 bases). CDR1 and CDR2 (germline): SGHNT, YENEEA. Between the trimmed V and J ends, which lost 5 bases and 2 bases, there was a span of 12 bases. This CDR3 spans 15 amino acids. Here the CDR3 reads CASSPARGNTGELFF. CDR3 nucleotides: TGTGCCAGCAGCCCCGCTAGGGGAAACACCGGGGAGCTGTTTTTT.

V and J are TRBV29-1 and TRBJ2-7; D is possibly TRBD1 (5 bases). Germline-derived CDR1 and CDR2 are SQVTM and ANQGSEA. This CDR3 is built from 11 residues. V dropped 6 bases and J dropped 3 bases, with 9 bases sitting between them. The CDR3 bases are TGCAGCGTCCTCAGGGTCTACGAGCAGTACTTC. It is translated as CSVLRVYEQYF.

The rearrangement links TRBV5-1 to TRBJ2-7; 8 bases match TRBD1. The trim removed 0 bases at V and 5 bases at J, leaving 4 bases unmatched. Germline lookup yields CDR1 SGHRS and CDR2 YFSETQ. This CDR3 is 14 amino acids long. The CDR3 spells CASSLEVTGDEQYF. The CDR3 DNA reads TGCGCCAGCAGCTTGGAGGTGACAGGGGACGAGCAGTACTTC.

This chain uses TRBV7-9 with TRBJ1-1; D is possibly TRBD1 (6 bases). Trimming took off 1 base at V and 1 base at J, with 13 bases between the two ends. The CDR3 consists of 16 residues. CDR1 SEHNR and CDR2 FQNEAQ come from the germline V gene (reference sequence). In DNA form, the CDR3 reads TGTGCCAGCAGCTTAGGCGGGGGGCAGGGGAACACTGAAGCTTTCTTT. Its translation: CASSLGGGQGNTEAFF.

This chain links TRBV6-4 with TRBJ2-1; 11 bases line up with TRBD2. From germline, CDR1 is MRHNA and CDR2 SNTAGT. The trim removed 5 bases at V and 0 bases at J, leaving 3 bases unmatched. CDR3 length: 16 amino acids. The CDR3 protein is CASSLAGGLSYNEQFF. CDR3 in DNA: TGTGCCAGCAGTCTAGCGGGGGGTCTCTCCTACAATGAGCAGTTCTTC.

The sample holds a few counts of this clone. The chain links TRBV24-1 to TRBJ2-5; TRBD2 agrees at 9 bases. Unmatched junction bases numbered 5, after V lost 1 base and J lost 3 bases. CDR1 KGHDR and CDR2 SFDVKD come from the germline V gene. The CDR3 has 16 residues. The CDR3 nucleotides are TGTGCCACCAGTGATTTTTCAGCGGGGGGTAAAGAGACCCAGTACTTC. Amino acid sequence: CATSDFSAGGKETQYF.

The chain couples TRBV11-2 to TRBJ2-1; TRBD1 matches at 8 bases. Germline V gene lookup returns CDR1 SGHAT and CDR2 FQNNGV. The CDR3 covers 15 residues. V lost 5 bases and J lost 10; bases outside the gene matches: 13. CDR3 sequence: CASSPGARTGYEQFF. The DNA of the CDR3 is TGTGCCAGCAGCCCAGGGGCCAGGACAGGGTACGAGCAGTTCTTC.

This chain links TRBV27 with TRBJ1-4, with 9 bases matching TRBD1. V was pared by 6 bases and J by 5 bases, with 7 bases of the junction left unmatched. Germline CDR1 is MNHEY and CDR2 is SMNVEV (reference sequence). The CDR3 loop spans 15 amino acids. The CDR3 nucleotides are TGTGCCAGCAGATTAACCGGGACAGGGAATGAAAAACTGTTTTTT. Amino acids: CASRLTGTGNEKLFF.